The subject of this entry is one T cell receptor (beta chain). Antigen: not known. This record belongs to a study of identical twins. Study findings and constraints: When twins shared out-of-frame alpha sequences, those sequences had excess low generation probability. Zero-insertion analyses might be partly confounded by invariant T cells like MAIT and iNKT.

TCRdb reprocessed the 5' RACE reads via MiXCR and lists one record per CDR3 protein. The top ten hold 1.5% to 2% of the sample, which has hundreds of thousands of distinct CDR3 sequences, around 6% seen once. Germline CDR1 reads SGHVS; CDR2 reads FQNEAQ. V was shortened by 8 bases and J by 1 base, with 12 bases between the two germline ends. There are 14 residues in the CDR3. This chain uses TRBV7-8 with TRBJ1-5; unclear D gene. Sequenced: naive T cells sorted from blood. The origin of this receptor is a man between 18 and 35 years old in good health. The CDR3 sequence is CASSIPGSNQPQHF. CDR3 DNA sequence: TGTGCCAGCTCTATCCCGGGGAGCAATCAGCCCCAGCATTTT.